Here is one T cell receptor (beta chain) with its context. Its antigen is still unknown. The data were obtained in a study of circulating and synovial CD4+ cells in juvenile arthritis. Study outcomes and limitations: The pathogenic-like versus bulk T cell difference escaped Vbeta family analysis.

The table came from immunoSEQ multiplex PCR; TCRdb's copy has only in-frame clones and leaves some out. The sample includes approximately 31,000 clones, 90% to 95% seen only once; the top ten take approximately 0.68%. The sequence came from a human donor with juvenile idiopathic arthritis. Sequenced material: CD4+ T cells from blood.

The CDR3 DNA reads TGTGCCAGCAGTTTCAGGGGCGCCAGGGCTTTCTTT. Translating it yields CASSFRGARAFF. V gene TRBV28 combines with J gene TRBJ1-1; D is possibly TRBD1 (6 bases). V lost 3 bases and J 11 bases, leaving 13 bases between the germline ends. The CDR3 has 12 residues. Looked up from germline, CDR1 is MDHEN and CDR2 is SYDVKM.